This TCR beta chain was identified during a study of T-cell reconstitution after alpha-beta-depleted transplantation in children. Study-level points and caveats: A year post-transplant, T-cell counts and diversity derived mostly from newly produced T cells. There were reportedly several hundred expanded graft clones from which alpha-beta T cells came about two months after transplant.

Unique molecular identifiers were incorporated into the prepared TCRbeta library. TCRdb ran MiXCR on the PCR reads and lists one entry per CDR3 protein. The top ten clones hold roughly 2.7% of a sample with a few hundred thousand distinct CDR3 sequences, more than 20% of them seen once. The V gene's germline CDR1 is SGHRS and CDR2 YFSETQ. Trimming removed 0 bases from V and 3 bases from J; junction bases left unmatched: 3. CDR3 length: 15 residues. As for this clonotype: No antigen is known for it.

This material consisted of PBMCs, taken before TCRalphabeta/CD19-depleted stem cell transplant. The receptor was isolated from a girl aged 2 to 9 with Fanconi anemia, due to receive a stem cell transplant. The chain uses TRBV5-1 and TRBJ2-7; 10 nucleotides agree with TRBD2. This CDR3 reads CASSLELAGIYEQYF. CDR3 coding DNA: TGCGCCAGCAGCTTGGAACTAGCGGGAATCTACGAGCAGTACTTC.